What follows describes a single TCR beta chain. Its antigen is not identified. Once RNA had been extracted, it was reverse transcribed into cDNA to act as the sequencing template. Sequencing was performed with immunoSEQ multiplex PCR; in TCRdb, only in-frame clones are kept and a portion is missing. The sample has around 100,000 clones, roughly 50% seen once; the top ten hold about 3.7%. There are 16 residues in the CDR3. V lost 0 bases and J lost 0, with 12 bases in between. Per germline, CDR1 LGHNA and CDR2 YNFKEQ. Documented treatment: oral pan-JAK inhibitor, 5-10 mg twice daily. Samples from alopecia areata patients were lesional scalp punch biopsies and peripheral blood. The entry originates in a study of CD8+ T cells in alopecia areata. Study context: Affected scalp percentage determined the severity score of treated patients. Study observations and caveats: Scalp clonality and expanded CD8+ clones among the top 100 were significantly decreased by tofacitinib. Affected scalp, especially in alopecia totalis/universalis, had a higher clonality than normal scalp did.

Sequenced here: CD4+ T cells sorted from blood, sampled at week 24, from a patient treated with tofacitinib. The sequence came from a human donor with alopecia areata. This chain links TRBV4-2 with TRBJ2-7; D ambiguous. DNA for the CDR3: TGTGCCAGCAGCCAAGACGGTCGGCCGGCCTCCTACGAGCAGTACTTC. It yields the protein CASSQDGRPASYEQYF.